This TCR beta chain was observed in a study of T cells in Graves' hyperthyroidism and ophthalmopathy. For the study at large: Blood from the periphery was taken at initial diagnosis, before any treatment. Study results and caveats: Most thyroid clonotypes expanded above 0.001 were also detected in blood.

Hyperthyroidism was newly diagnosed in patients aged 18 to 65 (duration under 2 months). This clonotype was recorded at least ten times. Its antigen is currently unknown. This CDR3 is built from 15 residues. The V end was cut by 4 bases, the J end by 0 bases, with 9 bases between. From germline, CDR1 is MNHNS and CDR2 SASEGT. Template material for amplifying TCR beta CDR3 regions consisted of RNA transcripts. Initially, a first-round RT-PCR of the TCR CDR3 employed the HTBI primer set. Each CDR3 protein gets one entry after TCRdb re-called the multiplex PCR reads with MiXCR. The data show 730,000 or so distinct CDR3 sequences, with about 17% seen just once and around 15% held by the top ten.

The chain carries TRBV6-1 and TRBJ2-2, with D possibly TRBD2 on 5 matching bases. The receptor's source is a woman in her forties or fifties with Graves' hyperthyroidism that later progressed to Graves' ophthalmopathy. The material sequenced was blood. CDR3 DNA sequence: TGTGCCAGCAGTGGAGGGCAGGCGAACACCGGGGAGCTGTTTTTT. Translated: CASSGGQANTGELFF.